One sample yielded the 21 T cell receptor beta chains listed below, sequenced in a study of blood T cells in healthy people across ages. Alongside a J-beta primer mix, a sample-barcoded 5' primer served in a second PCR lasting about 7 to 12 cycles. TCRdb re-called the 5' RACE reads with MiXCR, one entry per CDR3 protein. The repertoire holds almost 300,000 distinct CDR3 sequences, with 25% to 30% as singletons. The material sequenced was blood. Every receptor here comes from an older woman in good health.

The rearrangement uses TRBV3-1 and TRBJ2-7; D may be TRBD1 (6 bases). V gave up 4 bases and J gave up 4 bases, with 11 bases separating them. Germline V lookup: CDR1 LGHDT, CDR2 YNNKEL (reference sequence). The length of the CDR3 is 13 residues. The CDR3 spells CASSRQDGYEQYF. The CDR3 coding sequence is TGTGCCAGCAGCCGACAGGACGGTTACGAGCAGTACTTC.

This clonotype has only a few counts. The chain couples TRBV12-3 or TRBV12-4 to TRBJ2-3; D gene uncertain. Trimming removed 8 bases at V and 3 bases at J, with 12 bases between. The CDR3 extends over 13 amino acids. The CDR3 DNA follows: TGTGCCAGCGGTGTAGGGTTGACAGATACGCAGTATTTT. Amino acids: CASGVGLTDTQYF.

This chain connects TRBV20-1 to TRBJ1-1; possibly TRBD1 for D (5 bases). The V gene lost 6 bases and the J gene lost 5 bases, with 10 bases spanning the gap. Germline CDR1 DFQATT, CDR2 SNEGSKA (reference sequence). The CDR3 spans 11 residues. Here the CDR3 DNA reads TGCAGTGCCGAGGGGAGAACTGAAGCTTTCTTT. Its protein product is CSAEGRTEAFF.

This clonotype was seen ten or more times. The chain uses TRBV20-1 and TRBJ2-7; possibly TRBD2 for D (5 bases). Trimming stripped 5 bases from V and 1 base from J, with 15 bases between. Germline values: CDR1 DFQATT, CDR2 SNEGSKA (reference sequence). The CDR3 is 14 residues long. CDR3 coding DNA: TGCAGTGCTTATTCCGGGATGCAATCCTACGAGCAGTACTTC. As protein: CSAYSGMQSYEQYF.

The chain joins TRBV20-1 to TRBJ1-1, with D uncertain. Trimming cost V 5 bases and J 1 base, with 14 bases left between them. The CDR3 has 14 residues. CDR1 DFQATT and CDR2 SNEGSKA come from the germline V gene (reference sequence). This chain's CDR3 is CSAPTSYENTEAFF. The CDR3 DNA follows: TGCAGTGCTCCGACCTCATATGAGAACACTGAAGCTTTCTTT.

This clonotype was picked up a small number of times. The CDR3 nucleotides read TGCAGTGCTAAGGACTCGAACACCGGGGAGCTGTTTTTT. This translates into CSAKDSNTGELFF. The V gene is TRBV20-1, the J gene TRBJ2-2, with a tentative D call TRBD2 (5 bases). CDR3 length equals 13 residues. CDR1 and CDR2 from the germline V gene are DFQATT and SNEGSKA (reference sequence). V shed 4 bases and J shed 0 bases, with 6 bases lying between them.

This clonotype has just a few counts. This chain joins TRBV7-2 and TRBJ2-5; TRBD2 aligns across 7 bases. This CDR3 has 17 residues. CDR1 and CDR2 from the germline V gene are SGHTA and FQGNSA. J gave up 4 bases and V 3 bases, and 14 bases lay outside the gene matches. CDR3 nucleotides: TGTGCCAGCAGCTTCGCCGGGAGGAGTTCGTCGGCAGAGACCCAGTACTTC. It translates to CASSFAGRSSSAETQYF.

V gene TRBV20-1 combines with J gene TRBJ2-5; TRBD2 matches 12 bases. Looked up from germline, CDR1 is DFQATT and CDR2 is SNEGSKA (reference sequence). This CDR3 is 14 amino acids long. V dropped 4 bases and J dropped 9; count of bases not matched to a gene: 9. Written as DNA, the CDR3 is TGCAGTGCTACGGGTGGGACTAGCGGGCCTGCCCAGTACTTC. This encodes CSATGGTSGPAQYF.

This clonotype has just a few counts. The V gene is TRBV18, the J gene TRBJ2-5; D perhaps matches TRBD2 (5 bases). V was clipped by 2 bases and J by 3 bases, with 7 bases between them. Germline CDR1 and CDR2: KGHSH and LQKENI. The CDR3 is 13 amino acids. In nucleotides, the CDR3 is TGTGCCAGCTCACCAGTTAGCGAAGAGACCCAGTACTTC. Translation gives CASSPVSEETQYF.

The sample holds many counts of this clonotype. The V and J genes are TRBV5-1 and TRBJ2-1; 11 nucleotides match TRBD2. Germline V CDR1 and CDR2: SGHRS, YFSETQ. The CDR3 spans 18 residues. V trimming: 0 bases; J trimming: 0 bases; junction bases outside the gene matches: 5. Here the CDR3 reads CASSLVGSGRASYNEQFF. The CDR3 DNA is TGCGCCAGCAGCTTGGTTGGTAGCGGGAGGGCCTCCTACAATGAGCAGTTCTTC. The entire variable domain, with the rest obtained from reference TRBV5-1 and TRBJ2-1, is as follows: KAGVTQTPRYLIKTRGQQVTLSCSPISGHRSVSWYQQTPGQGLQFLFEYFSETQRNKGNFPGRFSGRQFSNSRSEMNVSTLELGDSALYLCASSLVGSGRASYNEQFFGPGTRLTVL.

The V call is TRBV3-1, the J call TRBJ1-1, with D unresolved. Germline lookup yields CDR1 LGHDT and CDR2 YNNKEL (reference sequence). This CDR3 has 12 residues. V gave up 1 base and J gave up 7 bases, with 7 bases separating them. The CDR3 sequence is CASSQGSREAFF. The CDR3 nucleotides are TGTGCCAGCAGCCAAGGTAGCCGTGAAGCTTTCTTT.

This clonotype has only a few counts. The V gene is TRBV7-2, the J gene TRBJ2-4; TRBD2 matches 8 bases. The CDR3 spans 14 residues. Trimming cost V 4 bases and J 8 bases; bases outside gene matches: 7. Germline values: CDR1 SGHTA, CDR2 FQGNSA. CDR3 residues: CASSSARGAHIQYF. In nucleotides, the CDR3 is TGTGCCAGCAGCTCCGCGCGGGGGGCGCACATTCAGTACTTC. Based on the CDR3 plus reference TRBV7-2 and TRBJ2-4, the full variable domain is GAGVSQSPSNKVTEKGKDVELRCDPISGHTALYWYRQSLGQGLEFLIYFQGNSAPDKSGLPSDRFSAERTGGSVSTLTIQRTQQEDSAVYLCASSSARGAHIQYFGAGTRLSVL.

The DNA for the CDR3 is TGCAGTGCTAGAGACTCCGGGGACCCCAAGGCTGAAGCTTTCTTT. Protein product: CSARDSGDPKAEAFF. V gene TRBV20-1 combines with J gene TRBJ1-1; D is possibly TRBD1 (5 bases). With 0 bases removed from V and 6 bases from J, the gap between germline ends came to 17 bases. CDR3 length equals 15 residues. The germline V gene has CDR1 DFQATT and CDR2 SNEGSKA (reference sequence).

The genes are TRBV3-1 and TRBJ2-7; TRBD1 aligns across 8 bases. The end of the DNA fits TRBJ2-5 better, so the J call may be wrong. Germline CDR1 and CDR2: LGHDT and YNNKEL (reference sequence). The CDR3 has 14 residues. The CDR3 DNA sequence: TGTGCCAGCAGCCAGCAGGGGGCGAGAGAGACCCAGTACTTC. Encoded protein: CASSQQGARETQYF.

The V and J genes are TRBV19 and TRBJ2-7; D gene ambiguous. Trimming stripped 6 bases from V and 5 bases from J, with 23 bases between. CDR1 and CDR2 from the germline V gene are LNHDA and SQIVND (reference sequence). The length of the CDR3 is 16 residues. The CDR3 DNA reads TGTGCCAGTAGACCACGGACGGGCCGTCCTCTGAACGAGCAGTACTTC. This encodes CASRPRTGRPLNEQYF.

This clonotype was counted only a few times. The CDR3 loop reads CASTSGLGYEQYF. The CDR3 DNA reads as TGCGCCAGTACTAGCGGTCTAGGGTACGAGCAGTACTTC. The chain uses TRBV4-1 and TRBJ2-7; the match to TRBD2 covers 8 bases. Germline CDR1 and CDR2: MGHRA and YSYEKL. This CDR3 spans 13 amino acids. The ends lost 9 bases at V and 4 bases at J; junction bases unmatched: 8.

This clonotype was seen a few times. The V call is TRBV7-2, the J call TRBJ2-5, with D hard to call. Trimming stripped 6 bases from V and 5 bases from J, with 13 bases between. The CDR3 is 13 amino acids. Per the germline V gene, CDR1 is SGHTA and CDR2 is FQGNSA. In DNA form, the CDR3 reads TGTGCCAGCAGGGGGATTGCGGTGGAGACCCAGTACTTC. This codes for CASRGIAVETQYF.

This clonotype was detected only a few times. The V gene is TRBV20-1, the J gene TRBJ1-4; unclear D gene. Trimming stripped 5 bases from V and 0 bases from J, with 7 bases between. There are 13 residues in the CDR3. Per the germline V gene, CDR1 is DFQATT and CDR2 is SNEGSKA (reference sequence). The CDR3 here is CSALMSTNEKLFF. CDR3 bases: TGCAGTGCTCTGATGTCAACTAATGAAAAACTGTTTTTT.

The chain has TRBV28 and TRBJ2-1; 9 positions agree with TRBD2. The germline V gene has CDR1 MDHEN and CDR2 SYDVKM. V lost 5 bases, J lost 5 bases, and 7 bases stayed unmatched. CDR3 size: 15 residues. CDR3 bases: TGTGCCAGCAGTCCCAAGCGGGGGGTCCACAATGAGCAGTTCTTC. Protein: CASSPKRGVHNEQFF.

This clonotype was seen a few times. This chain uses TRBV7-3 with TRBJ2-1; 14 positions match TRBD2. CDR1 is SGHTA, CDR2 FQGTGA, per germline. The trim removed 5 bases at V and 4 bases at J, leaving 4 bases unmatched. CDR3 length: 16 residues. The CDR3 sequence: CASSPRLAGGYNEQFF. The CDR3 coding sequence is TGTGCCAGCAGCCCTCGACTAGCGGGAGGGTACAATGAGCAGTTCTTC.

The chain employs TRBV7-9 and TRBJ2-3; D ambiguous. In germline, CDR1 is SEHNR, CDR2 FQNEAQ (reference sequence). V lost 2 bases to trimming and J lost 4 bases, with 4 bases between them. The length of the CDR3 is 12 residues. DNA for the CDR3: TGTGCCAGCAGCTTATGGCCAGATACGCAGTATTTT. It specifies CASSLWPDTQYF.